Shown below are 26 T cell receptor beta chains from a single sample sequenced in a study of blood T cell repertoires in COVID-19 (dated by TCRdb to 2020 to 2021). Library prep was done by the immunoSEQ multiplex PCR assay. In its TCRdb copy, this immuneACCESS table keeps in-frame sequences only and misses some clones. Where compared with another copy, unresolved V genes explain less than half of these, and the others have no known cause. Within this sample are some 110,000 clones, with about 89% of them counted one time only. About 4.5% of the sample is taken by the ten largest. Material for sequencing was peripheral blood. Receptors originate from a man between 35 and 55 years old with acute or convalescent COVID-19.

This clone has only one observation. In nucleotides, the CDR3 is TGTGCCAGCAGCTTGAACCGAATAGGAGCTGGTACAGAGCAGTACTTC. The encoded protein is CASSLNRIGAGTEQYF. The chain uses TRBV5-4 and TRBJ2-7; no definite D call. CDR1 is SGHNT and CDR2 is YYREEE in the germline V gene (reference sequence). Trimming took 1 base from V and 7 from J, leaving 21 bases between them. The CDR3 is made up of 16 amino acids.

The chain carries TRBV19 and TRBJ1-3; no firm D call. The CDR3 is 13 amino acids. Looked up from germline, CDR1 is LNHDA and CDR2 is SQIVND (reference sequence). Trimming removed 4 bases from V and 0 bases from J, with 4 bases in between. CDR3 DNA sequence: TGTGCCAGTAGTACAGTCTCTGGAAACACCATATATTTT. Amino acids: CASSTVSGNTIYF.

V is TRBV5-1 and J is TRBJ2-1; 13 bases are a match to TRBD2. The CDR3 runs to 16 residues. CDR1 and CDR2 (germline): SGHRS, YFSETQ. V lost 4 bases, J lost 9 bases, and 10 bases stayed unmatched. The CDR3 sequence is CASSTGLAGVSGEQFF. CDR3 sequence (DNA): TGCGCCAGCAGCACTGGACTAGCGGGAGTCTCGGGTGAGCAGTTCTTC.

This clone was found once. The chain joins TRBV30 to TRBJ2-2; D unclear. Trimming pared 0 bases from V and 1 base from J, leaving 9 bases between. This CDR3 has 15 residues. In germline, CDR1 is GTSNPN, CDR2 SVGIG (reference sequence). CDR3 DNA: TGTGCCTGGAGTGTCATACTTAAGAACACCGGGGAGCTGTTTTTT. The encoded protein is CAWSVILKNTGELFF.

The chain recombines TRBV6-5 with TRBJ1-4, with 10 nucleotides matching TRBD1. CDR1 is MNHEY and CDR2 is SVGAGI in the germline V gene. The trim removed 6 bases at V and 8 bases at J, leaving 6 bases unmatched. The CDR3 has 14 residues. CDR3 DNA sequence: TGTGCCAGCAGGGTGACAGGGGGCCTAGAAAAACTGTTTTTT. Translated: CASRVTGGLEKLFF.

This rearrangement joins TRBV6-5 to TRBJ1-1; D is unclear. Germline CDR1 MNHEY, CDR2 SVGAGI. Trimming took off 0 bases at V and 4 bases at J, with 6 bases between the two ends. This CDR3 spans 13 amino acids. The CDR3: CASSYSPGTEAFF. Written as DNA, the CDR3 is TGTGCCAGCAGTTACTCGCCAGGCACTGAAGCTTTCTTT.

This chain joins TRBV7-9 and TRBJ1-2; 9 bases match TRBD1. Germline loops: CDR1 SEHNR, CDR2 FQNEAQ (reference sequence). The CDR3 consists of 15 residues. V lost 2 bases, J lost 7 bases, and 8 bases stayed unmatched. The DNA of the CDR3 is TGTGCCAGCAGCTTATCTCTCCCGGGACAGGGTGGCTACACCTTC. Translated, it gives CASSLSLPGQGGYTF. Supplemented by reference TRBV7-9 and TRBJ1-2, the full variable domain reads DTGVSQNPRHKITKRGQNVTFRCDPISEHNRLYWYRQTLGQGPEFLTYFQNEAQLEKSRLLSDRFSAERPKGSFSTLEIQRTEQGDSAMYLCASSLSLPGQGGYTFGSGTRLTVV.

The CDR3 sequence is CASSPAAANTEAFF. CDR3 in DNA: TGTGCCAGCTCACCAGCGGCTGCGAACACTGAAGCTTTCTTT. V usage is TRBV18 and J usage is TRBJ1-1, with D hard to call. This CDR3 has 14 residues. Per the germline V gene, CDR1 is KGHSH and CDR2 is LQKENI. V lost 2 bases, J lost 1 base, and 8 bases lay in between.

This sequence joins TRBV9 and TRBJ1-1; 12 bases agree with TRBD1. The CDR3 spans 15 residues. V shed 3 bases and J 4 bases; nucleotides not matched to a gene: 4. CDR1 is SGDLS and CDR2 is YYNGEE in the germline V gene. CDR3 in DNA: TGTGCCAGCAGCGCGGGACAGGGGGCTGGCACTGAAGCTTTCTTT. This sequence encodes CASSAGQGAGTEAFF.

The rearrangement uses TRBV2 and TRBJ1-1, with 7 bases fitting TRBD1. Trimming removed 11 bases from V and 0 bases from J; junction bases left unmatched: 6. CDR1 and CDR2 (germline): SNHLY, FYNNEI. The CDR3 has 13 amino acids. The CDR3 DNA reads as TGTGCCGGTAAGACAGGGATGAACACTGAAGCTTTCTTT. Residues: CAGKTGMNTEAFF.

V usage is TRBV5-1 and J usage is TRBJ1-2; D perhaps matches TRBD1 (5 bases). Trimming took off 6 bases at V and 8 bases at J, with 17 bases between the two ends. CDR1 is SGHRS and CDR2 is YFSETQ in the germline V gene. The CDR3 totals 13 residues. In DNA form, the CDR3 reads TGCGCCAGCAAGGGGAACAGTGAATTAGGCTACACCTTC. This translates into CASKGNSELGYTF.

V is TRBV6-5 and J is TRBJ2-7; TRBD2 matches at 9 bases. The V and J ends lost 10 bases and 4 bases, in that order; junction bases with no gene match: 8. CDR1 and CDR2 (germline): MNHEY, SVGAGI. The CDR3 has 13 amino acids. Here the CDR3 DNA reads TGTGCCATCTCCCAGGCGGGAGGGTACGAGCAGTACTTC. Translation: CAISQAGGYEQYF.

The rearrangement links TRBV12-3 or TRBV12-4 to TRBJ2-3; D is uncertain. CDR3 size: 12 residues. V was pared by 3 bases and J by 4 bases, with 5 bases between. The CDR3 is CASSLSADTQYF. The CDR3 nucleotides are TGTGCCAGCAGTTTGTCAGCAGATACGCAGTATTTT.

The table lists this clone with a few counts. The V call is TRBV5-1, the J call TRBJ2-7; 7 bases are a match to TRBD1. Germline V gene sequence: CDR1 SGHRS, CDR2 YFSETQ. V trimming: 4 bases; J trimming: 5 bases; junction bases outside the gene matches: 6. The CDR3 contains 13 residues. CDR3 sequence: CASSVNRGHEQYF. CDR3 sequence (DNA): TGCGCCAGCAGCGTAAACAGGGGACACGAGCAGTACTTC.

The genes are TRBV19 and TRBJ2-5; TRBD2 is a possible D gene (6 bases). Trimming pared 10 bases from V and 5 bases from J, leaving 14 bases between. The CDR3 spans 12 residues. Germline CDR1 is LNHDA and CDR2 is SQIVND (reference sequence). The CDR3 reads CATRGFLETQYF. The CDR3 region has the DNA TGTGCCACCCGGGGGTTTTTGGAGACCCAGTACTTC.

The chain couples TRBV3-1 (or the pseudogene TRBV3-2) to TRBJ1-2; a weak D match, TRBD1 (5 bases). In germline, CDR1 is LGHDT, CDR2 YNNKEL (reference sequence). Trimming pared 2 bases from V and 2 bases from J, leaving 12 bases between. There are 15 residues in the CDR3. This chain's CDR3 is CASSQFGGKNYGYTF. The CDR3 bases are TGTGCCAGCAGCCAATTTGGGGGGAAAAACTATGGCTACACCTTC.

This chain links TRBV5-5 with TRBJ1-1, with D possibly matching TRBD1 (6 bases). This CDR3 is 14 amino acids long. Trimming removed 4 bases from V and 3 bases from J, with 13 bases in between. Germline V gene sequence: CDR1 SGHKS, CDR2 YYEKEE (reference sequence). The CDR3 region is CASSGTGWDTEAFF. The CDR3 DNA reads as TGTGCCAGCAGCGGTACAGGGTGGGACACTGAAGCTTTCTTT.

This clone appeared a few times. This rearrangement joins TRBV30 to TRBJ1-5; D might be TRBD1 (6 bases). Trimming took off 0 bases at V and 6 bases at J, with 9 bases between the two ends. Germline V gene sequence: CDR1 GTSNPN, CDR2 SVGIG (reference sequence). The CDR3 is 13 residues long. CDR3 nucleotides: TGTGCCTGGAGTGTGGGGGGGCGTCAGCCCCAGCATTTT. Its protein product is CAWSVGGRQPQHF.

This chain links TRBV2 with TRBJ1-6; D gene unclear. The CDR3 contains 15 residues. Germline V gene sequence: CDR1 SNHLY, CDR2 FYNNEI. Trimming took off 5 bases at V and 9 bases at J, with 17 bases between the two ends. The CDR3 here is CASSPTSGEISPLHF. The CDR3 nucleotides are TGTGCCAGCAGTCCCACCTCGGGAGAAATTTCACCCCTCCACTTT. Complete variable domain (other parts from reference TRBV2 and TRBJ1-6): EPEVTQTPSHQVTQMGQEVILRCVPISNHLYFYWYRQILGQKVEFLVSFYNNEISEKSEIFDDQFSVERPDGSNFTLKIRSTKLEDSAMYFCASSPTSGEISPLHFGNGTRLTVT.

J is TRBJ1-5 and V is TRBV6-5, with TRBD1 matching 8 bases. CDR1 is MNHEY and CDR2 is SVGAGI in the germline V gene. V was pared by 8 bases and J by 1 base, with 7 bases of the junction left unmatched. CDR3 length equals 15 residues. CDR3 region: CASFRDRGSNQPQHF. The CDR3 region has the DNA TGTGCCAGCTTTCGAGACAGGGGAAGCAATCAGCCCCAGCATTTT.

The CDR3 DNA sequence: TGTGCCAGCAGCTTACAGGTTAGGGATGAGCAGTTCTTC. Amino acid sequence: CASSLQVRDEQFF. This chain links TRBV5-4 with TRBJ2-1; a weak D match, TRBD1 (5 bases). CDR1 SGHNT and CDR2 YYREEE come from the germline V gene (reference sequence). CDR3 length: 13 amino acids. The V end was cut by 2 bases, the J end by 8 bases, with 11 bases between.

The chain has TRBV29-1 and TRBJ1-5; tentative D call: TRBD1 (6 bases). Trimming pared 3 bases from V and 6 bases from J, leaving 12 bases between. This CDR3 spans 13 amino acids. Germline V gives CDR1 SQVTM, CDR2 ANQGSEA. CDR3: CSVEGALGQPQHF. The CDR3 coding sequence is TGCAGCGTTGAGGGGGCGCTGGGTCAGCCCCAGCATTTT. The full variable domain, completed using reference TRBV29-1 and TRBJ1-5, is SAVISQKPSRDICQRGTSLTIQCQVDSQVTMMFWYRQQPGQSLTLIATANQGSEATYESGFVIDKFPISRPNLTFSTLTVSNMSPEDSSIYLCSVEGALGQPQHFGDGTRLSIL.

This clone was counted once. The rearrangement uses TRBV6-5 and TRBJ1-1, with D unclear. This CDR3 contains 12 residues. The germline gives CDR1 MNHEY, CDR2 SVGAGI. The V and J ends lost 5 bases and 11 bases respectively, with 15 bases between them. CDR3 protein: CASSLDTLNAFF. The DNA of the CDR3 is TGTGCCAGCAGTCTTGACACCCTGAACGCTTTCTTT.

The rearrangement links TRBV11-2 to TRBJ2-1, with D tentatively TRBD1 (6 bases). The CDR3 has 15 amino acids. The germline V and J ends were trimmed by 5 bases and 10 bases, with 21 bases remaining between them. CDR1 and CDR2 from the germline V gene are SGHAT and FQNNGV. DNA for the CDR3: TGTGCCAGCAGCCGTACTTTAGTGGGGGCCGGGGAGCAGTTCTTC. This gives the protein CASSRTLVGAGEQFF.

CDR3 in DNA: TGTGCCAGCAGTTACATGAGAAGAAGCAATCAGCCCCAGCATTTT. Translation gives CASSYMRRSNQPQHF. The chain joins TRBV6-2 or TRBV6-3 to TRBJ1-5; D gene uncertain. Per germline, CDR1 MNHEY and CDR2 SVGEGT. V dropped 2 bases and J dropped 1 base, with 9 bases sitting between them. The CDR3 consists of 15 residues.

The chain couples TRBV7-9 to TRBJ2-7, with 13 bases matching TRBD2. This CDR3 region has 13 residues. Looked up from germline, CDR1 is SEHNR and CDR2 is FQNEAQ (reference sequence). V dropped 8 bases and J dropped 6; count of bases not matched to a gene: 4. The CDR3 region is CASGGLAGSEQYF. The CDR3 coding sequence is TGTGCCAGCGGGGGACTAGCGGGAAGCGAGCAGTACTTC. The complete variable domain, with remaining parts taken from reference TRBV7-9 and TRBJ2-7, reads DTGVSQNPRHKITKRGQNVTFRCDPISEHNRLYWYRQTLGQGPEFLTYFQNEAQLEKSRLLSDRFSAERPKGSFSTLEIQRTEQGDSAMYLCASGGLAGSEQYFGPGTRLTVT.